This T cell receptor beta chain was recovered during a study of T cell repertoires in cytomegalovirus infection. The overall study: Evidence of both CMV infection and a matching HLA type came from public TCR beta signatures. Study-wide results and caveats: Public TCR beta family frequency separated CMV-and-HLA carriers, including in an independent cohort.

V lost 5 bases and J lost 6, with 11 bases in between. The CDR3 covers 12 residues. Germline CDR1 reads SGHVT; CDR2 reads SQSDAQ. TCRdb itself ran the reads through MiXCR, one entry per CDR3 protein. This sample yields 400,000 to 600,000 distinct CDR3 sequences, of which about two fifths are seen a single time; about 39% belongs to the top ten. On this clonotype itself: Its antigen is currently unknown.

This TCR came from a human donor in good health (CMV status not recorded). Some clones in this sample may be carry-over from other donors' samples. Source: cultured PBMCs, taken from culture after CMV antigen stimulation. This sequence joins TRBV7-4 and TRBJ2-7, with D uncertain. The chain's CDR3 is CASSTNPSEQYF. CDR3 coding DNA: TGTGCCAGCAGCACAAACCCCAGCGAGCAGTACTTC.